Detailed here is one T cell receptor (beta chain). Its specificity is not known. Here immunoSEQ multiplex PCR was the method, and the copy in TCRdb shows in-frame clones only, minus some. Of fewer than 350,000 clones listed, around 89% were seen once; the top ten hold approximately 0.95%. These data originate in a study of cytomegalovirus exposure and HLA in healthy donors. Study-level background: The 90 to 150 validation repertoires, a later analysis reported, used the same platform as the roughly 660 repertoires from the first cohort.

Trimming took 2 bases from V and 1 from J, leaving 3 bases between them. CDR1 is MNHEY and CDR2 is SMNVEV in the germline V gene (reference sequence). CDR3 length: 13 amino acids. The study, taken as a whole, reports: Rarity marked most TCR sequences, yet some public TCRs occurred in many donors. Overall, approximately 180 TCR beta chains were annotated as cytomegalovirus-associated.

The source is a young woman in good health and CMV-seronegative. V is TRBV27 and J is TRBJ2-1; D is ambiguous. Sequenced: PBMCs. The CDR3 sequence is CASSLASYNEQFF. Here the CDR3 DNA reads TGTGCCAGCAGTTTAGCGTCCTACAATGAGCAGTTCTTC.